The source of this T cell receptor beta chain is a study of blood T cell repertoires in COVID-19. About the study: T cells, B-cell-depleted T cells, or PBMCs provided the cDNA or gDNA that served as material.

Seattle patients were enrolled during active infection and followed longitudinally. This clone was seen once. Per the original data handling: By means of reference gene primer amplification, nucleated cell counts were estimated. The data were produced by immunoSEQ multiplex PCR, yet TCRdb's version contains in-frame clones alone and is incomplete. V and J calls plus clone size are reproduced from that table; the DNA served to infer D and trimming. This table holds roughly 70,000 clones, 76% found once. The clonotype originates from a man in his sixties with COVID-19, enrolled during active disease. Sequencing used peripheral blood.

The CDR3 reads CASSVGRGDEKLFF. The CDR3 coding sequence is TGTGCCAGCAGCGTGGGACGGGGGGACGAAAAACTGTTTTTT. V gene TRBV5-4 combines with J gene TRBJ1-4; D is perhaps TRBD1 (5 bases). The germline gives CDR1 SGHNT, CDR2 YYREEE (reference sequence). V was cut by 4 bases and J by 8 bases, with 15 bases left in between. The CDR3 totals 14 residues.